Shown below are 25 T cell receptor beta chains from a single sample sequenced in a study of neurological immune-mediated disorders. Each CDR3 protein is one row after TCRdb ran MiXCR on the 5' RACE reads. The repertoire has about 55,000 distinct CDR3 sequences, about 4.2% of them found once; the top ten carry about 2%. The sequenced sample was CD4+ T cells from blood. These receptors were taken from a woman aged 40 to 50 with multiple sclerosis.

In its sample, this clonotype was seen many times. The rearrangement joins TRBV10-3 to TRBJ1-5, with 9 positions matching TRBD1. This CDR3 comprises 15 residues. V gave up 2 bases and J gave up 6 bases; unmatched junction bases: 5. The germline CDR1 and CDR2 sequences are ENHRY and SYGVKD. CDR3 in amino acids: CAISEGQGTGQPQHF. DNA of the CDR3: TGTGCCATCAGTGAGGGACAGGGGACAGGTCAGCCCCAGCATTTT.

This clonotype was detected ten times or more. The rearrangement links TRBV6-5 to TRBJ1-3; possibly TRBD1 for D (5 bases). CDR1 is MNHEY and CDR2 is SVGAGI in the germline V gene. The CDR3 is made up of 15 amino acids. V lost 4 bases to trimming and J lost 0 bases, with 10 bases between them. The CDR3 spells CASSSGVRSGNTIYF. CDR3 DNA: TGTGCCAGCAGTTCGGGGGTGCGCTCTGGAAACACCATATATTTT.

This clonotype was counted many times. This CDR3 reads CASSPDRVYGYTF. The DNA of the CDR3 is TGCGCCAGCAGCCCGGACAGGGTCTATGGCTACACCTTC. J is TRBJ1-2 and V is TRBV5-1, with 8 bases fitting TRBD1. This CDR3 has 13 amino acids. Germline V gives CDR1 SGHRS, CDR2 YFSETQ. V gave up 4 bases and J gave up 4 bases; unmatched junction bases: 3.

In its sample, this clonotype was seen many times. This chain joins TRBV20-1 and TRBJ2-3; a possible D gene is TRBD2 (6 bases). CDR1 DFQATT and CDR2 SNEGSKA come from the germline V gene (reference sequence). The CDR3 covers 14 residues. The ends were cut back, 4 bases at V and 0 bases at J, with 11 bases in the middle. The CDR3 region is CSANKGTSTDTQYF. The CDR3 coding sequence is TGCAGTGCTAACAAGGGGACTAGCACAGATACGCAGTATTTT.

This clonotype was found many times. The chain couples TRBV10-3 to TRBJ2-6; 8 bases map to TRBD1. From germline, CDR1 is ENHRY and CDR2 SYGVKD. This CDR3 region has 17 residues. After removal of 4 bases from V and 0 bases from J, the junction contained 5 bases not matched to a gene. For the CDR3, the DNA is TGTGCCATCAGTGGTGGGACAGGCAACTCTGGGGCCAACGTCCTGACTTTC. This encodes CAISGGTGNSGANVLTF.

This clonotype was recorded at least ten times. This sequence joins TRBV5-1 and TRBJ2-7; no firm D call. Trimming left V 4 bases short and J 7 bases short, with 18 bases between. This CDR3 region has 14 residues. Germline lookup yields CDR1 SGHRS and CDR2 YFSETQ. The CDR3 loop reads CASSPTAGRWEQYF. The CDR3, as DNA: TGCGCCAGCAGCCCGACGGCTGGTAGGTGGGAGCAGTACTTC.

There are many counts of this clonotype. J is TRBJ1-3 and V is TRBV7-2; 7 nucleotides match TRBD1. With V trimmed by 4 bases and J by 4 bases, 1 base remained unmatched. Per the germline V gene, CDR1 is SGHTA and CDR2 is FQGNSA. The CDR3 is 13 residues long. The CDR3 DNA is TGTGCCAGCAGCTGGGGACAGGGAAACACCATATATTTT. Its translation is CASSWGQGNTIYF.

This clonotype occurred many times. This chain links TRBV6-6 with TRBJ1-2; possible D gene TRBD1, 5 bases. Trimming took 5 bases from V and 6 from J, leaving 10 bases between them. Looked up from germline, CDR1 is MNHNY and CDR2 is SVGAGI (reference sequence). The CDR3 length is 12 residues. The CDR3 nucleotides read TGTGCCAGCAGTAGGGGCAGGGATGGCTACACCTTC. It codes for CASSRGRDGYTF.

This clonotype came up many times. V gene TRBV6-6 combines with J gene TRBJ1-3; the D is unclear. Germline CDR1 MNHNY, CDR2 SVGAGI (reference sequence). Trimming removed 7 bases at V and 4 bases at J, with 11 bases between. The CDR3 loop spans 13 amino acids. CDR3 sequence: CASTNNGGNTIYF. Here the CDR3 DNA reads TGTGCCAGCACCAATAATGGAGGAAACACCATATATTTT.

This clonotype has a count of ten or more. The chain carries TRBV4-1 and TRBJ2-7, with 7 bases matching TRBD1. Germline V lookup: CDR1 MGHRA, CDR2 YSYEKL. After removal of 6 bases from V and 0 bases from J, the junction contained 2 bases not matched to a gene. The CDR3 has 13 amino acids. CDR3 DNA: TGCGCCAGCAGGGACAGGAACTCCTACGAGCAGTACTTC. It codes for CASRDRNSYEQYF.

In its sample, this clonotype was seen many times. The genes are TRBV20-1 and TRBJ1-1; weak D call: TRBD1 (5 bases). The V end lost 6 bases, the J end lost 4 bases, and 9 bases lay between the germline ends. The length of the CDR3 is 11 residues. The germline gives CDR1 DFQATT, CDR2 SNEGSKA (reference sequence). The CDR3 here is CSAFGATEAFF. CDR3 nucleotide sequence: TGCAGTGCCTTTGGGGCCACTGAAGCTTTCTTT.

There are many counts of this clonotype. V gene TRBV4-2 combines with J gene TRBJ1-1; no clear D gene. Deletions cut 2 bases from V and 0 bases from J, with 13 bases between. Germline CDR1 is LGHNA and CDR2 is YNFKEQ. The CDR3 has 16 amino acids. CDR3 region: CASSQNHRTVNTEAFF. CDR3 DNA: TGTGCCAGCAGCCAAAACCATCGGACCGTGAACACTGAAGCTTTCTTT.

This clonotype was found many times. The J gene is TRBJ1-6, the V gene TRBV6-2 or TRBV6-3, with D unclear. From germline, CDR1 is MNHEY and CDR2 SVGEGT. Trimming shortened V by 9 bases and J by 6 bases, and 15 bases separated the two germline ends. This CDR3 has 14 amino acids. Written as DNA, the CDR3 is TGTGCCAGTGGTAGCCGCAGAACTAATTCACCCCTCCACTTT. It is translated as CASGSRRTNSPLHF.

This clonotype was detected ten times or more. The chain couples TRBV5-1 to TRBJ1-2; 8 bases fit TRBD1. After removal of 4 bases from V and 8 bases from J, the junction contained 7 bases not matched to a gene. The CDR3 runs 13 residues. The germline V gene has CDR1 SGHRS and CDR2 YFSETQ. The CDR3 protein is CASSRGQGGGYTF. CDR3 bases: TGCGCCAGCAGCCGAGGACAGGGTGGAGGCTACACCTTC. Drawing the rest from reference TRBV5-1 and TRBJ1-2, the complete variable domain is KAGVTQTPRYLIKTRGQQVTLSCSPISGHRSVSWYQQTPGQGLQFLFEYFSETQRNKGNFPGRFSGRQFSNSRSEMNVSTLELGDSALYLCASSRGQGGGYTFGSGTRLTVV.

This clonotype was found many times. The genes are TRBV29-1 and TRBJ1-1; D uncertain. The CDR3 length is 13 residues. CDR1 is SQVTM, CDR2 ANQGSEA, per germline. With 4 bases removed from V and 1 base from J, the gap between germline ends came to 10 bases. CDR3 sequence (DNA): TGCAGCGTTGGGGTACAGCGGAACACTGAAGCTTTCTTT. This codes for CSVGVQRNTEAFF.

In this sample, this clonotype turned up many times. The chain combines TRBV6-6 with TRBJ1-5; D is ambiguous. The germline CDR1 and CDR2 sequences are MNHNY and SVGAGI (reference sequence). The germline V and J ends were trimmed by 2 bases and 6 bases, with 8 bases remaining between them. The CDR3 extends over 13 amino acids. CDR3 in DNA: TGTGCCAGCAGTTACCGGCAGGCTCAGCCCCAGCATTTT. This codes for CASSYRQAQPQHF.

This clonotype was counted at least ten times. J is TRBJ2-3 and V is TRBV15; 10 positions agree with TRBD2. The ends lost 9 bases at V and 5 bases at J; junction bases unmatched: 8. Germline lookup yields CDR1 LNHNV and CDR2 YYDKDF (reference sequence). This CDR3 region has 14 residues. DNA for the CDR3: TGTGCCACAAAGAGCGGGGGGGCCGTAGATACGCAGTATTTT. This gives the protein CATKSGGAVDTQYF.

In this sample, this clonotype turned up many times. The chain recombines TRBV19 with TRBJ2-1; 9 bases are a match to TRBD1. The CDR3 runs 15 residues. Germline lookup yields CDR1 LNHDA and CDR2 SQIVND (reference sequence). Unmatched junction bases numbered 7, after V lost 6 bases and J lost 4 bases. Here the CDR3 DNA reads TGTGCCAGTAGGCGTACGGGACAGGGTTACAATGAGCAGTTCTTC. It translates to CASRRTGQGYNEQFF. Filled out from reference TRBV19 and TRBJ2-1, the complete variable domain reads DGGITQSPKYLFRKEGQNVTLSCEQNLNHDAMYWYRQDPGQGLRLIYYSQIVNDFQKGDIAEGYSVSREKKESFPLTVTSAQKNPTAFYLCASRRTGQGYNEQFFGPGTRLTVL.

In this sample, this clonotype turned up many times. J is TRBJ1-2 and V is TRBV3-1; D uncertain. CDR3 length equals 17 residues. The germline gives CDR1 LGHDT, CDR2 YNNKEL (reference sequence). Trimming stripped 1 base from V and 0 bases from J, with 15 bases between. As DNA, the CDR3 is TGTGCCAGCAGCCAAGCTTACCGGGCCCCTGCTAACTATGGCTACACCTTC. This encodes CASSQAYRAPANYGYTF.

This clonotype was seen many times. V gene TRBV4-1 combines with J gene TRBJ2-7, with 8 bases matching TRBD1. Trimming cost V 5 bases and J 2 bases; bases outside gene matches: 8. This CDR3 is 15 amino acids long. Germline assignment: CDR1 MGHRA and CDR2 YSYEKL. The CDR3 loop is CASSSRQGITYEQYF. CDR3 in DNA: TGCGCCAGCAGCTCCCGACAGGGGATAACCTACGAGCAGTACTTC.

This clonotype came up many times. The CDR3 bases are TGCGCCAGCAGAACCCTCTGGAGCTCGGAAGATACGCAGTATTTT. This gives the protein CASRTLWSSEDTQYF. The chain couples TRBV5-1 to TRBJ2-3; D gene unclear. The CDR3 is 15 amino acids. The V end was cut by 5 bases, the J end by 5 bases, with 18 bases between. The germline V gene has CDR1 SGHRS and CDR2 YFSETQ.

This clonotype was seen repeatedly, ten times or more. The genes are TRBV4-1 and TRBJ2-1, with D maybe TRBD2 (5 bases). Deletions cut 3 bases from V and 5 bases from J, with 11 bases between. The CDR3 has 14 amino acids. Germline V lookup: CDR1 MGHRA, CDR2 YSYEKL. The CDR3 coding sequence is TGCGCCAGCAGCCACCCGGGGAAGAACAATGAGCAGTTCTTC. Translating gives CASSHPGKNNEQFF.

Many counts were recorded for this clonotype. This chain connects TRBV3-1 to TRBJ2-3, with D possibly being TRBD1 or TRBD2 (5 bases each). V lost 2 bases and J lost 2, with 17 bases in between. Per germline, CDR1 LGHDT and CDR2 YNNKEL (reference sequence). The CDR3 extends over 17 amino acids. The DNA of the CDR3 is TGTGCCAGCAGCCAATACGGGACCGAACTATACACAGATACGCAGTATTTT. Amino acid sequence: CASSQYGTELYTDTQYF.

Many counts were recorded for this clonotype. The rearrangement uses TRBV20-1 and TRBJ1-3; D is undetermined. V was pared by 0 bases and J by 4 bases, with 4 bases between. The V gene's germline CDR1 is DFQATT and CDR2 SNEGSKA (reference sequence). The CDR3 is made up of 12 amino acids. CDR3 loop: CSARDVGNTIYF. As DNA, the CDR3 is TGCAGTGCTAGAGATGTGGGAAACACCATATATTTT.

This clonotype has a handful of counts. This chain links TRBV6-4 with TRBJ2-7, with D perhaps assigned TRBD1 or TRBD2 (5 bases each). Between the trimmed V and J ends, which lost 4 bases and 1 base, there was a span of 20 bases. Germline V gene data show CDR1 as MRHNA and CDR2 as SNTAGT. This CDR3 contains 17 residues. The CDR3 DNA is TGTGCCAGCAGTGGAGGGGAACAGAACCAAACATCCTACGAGCAGTACTTC. Its protein product is CASSGGEQNQTSYEQYF.